This T cell receptor beta chain originates from a study of shared T cell receptors in the human thymus. Trimming cost V 4 bases and J 1 base, with 10 bases left between them. This CDR3 contains 15 residues. Looked up from germline, CDR1 is LGHNA and CDR2 is YSLEER. The repertoire was sequenced with immunoSEQ multiplex PCR; TCRdb's copy has only in-frame clones and lacks some. Here the sample spans over 450,000 clones, 78% being singletons. This same sample was also part of a study on human thymus T cells. That report notes: Biased V and J segment usage appeared in thymus and peripheral blood.

This TCR was recovered from a boy in the first two years of life with a congenital heart defect. Source material: thymocytes. The genes are TRBV4-3 and TRBJ2-2, with TRBD1 as a possible D gene (5 bases). CDR3 sequence: CASSRATVNTGELFF. The CDR3 DNA reads as TGCGCCAGCAGCCGGGCGACAGTGAACACCGGGGAGCTGTTTTTT.